This T cell receptor beta chain was identified during a study of early T cells in non-severe SARS-CoV-2 infection. Study-wide background: Chains from this unsorted whole-blood bulk RNA could not be paired.

Trimming at V came to 3 bases and at J to 4 bases, leaving 7 bases not matched to a gene. This CDR3 has 14 amino acids. Germline V gene lookup returns CDR1 DFQATT and CDR2 SNEGSKA (reference sequence). A word on this clonotype: The antigen is not known.

Researchers tagged individual cDNA molecules with unique molecular identifiers. In TCRdb, the 5' RACE reads were re-called with MiXCR into one record per CDR3 protein. Altogether 100,000 to 140,000 distinct CDR3 sequences are present, roughly 10% being singletons, with the ten largest covering approximately 6.9%. General study results and limits: Anti-spike CD8 specificities were favored by VDJdb matching, whose results missed private and CD4 specificities.

This clonotype was obtained from an adult who was a healthcare worker with PCR-confirmed SARS-CoV-2 infection or an uninfected control (not recorded which). The sample consisted of whole blood. The V call is TRBV20-1, the J call TRBJ2-3; 7 bases line up with TRBD1. The CDR3 nucleotides read TGCAGTGCTAGGGACAGGACTTTGCCAGATACGCAGTATTTT. It codes for CSARDRTLPDTQYF.